This is a list of T cell receptor beta chains from one sample in a study of cytotoxic CD8 clonotypes in ibrutinib-treated CLL. This table comes from immunoSEQ multiplex PCR, and its TCRdb copy is limited to in-frame clones, with some not included. The data show approximately 160,000 clones, with around nine tenths seen just once and roughly 3% held by the top ten. The sequencing here drew on PBMCs, taken at disease progression, from a patient treated with ibrutinib. These receptors all stem from a human donor with chronic lymphocytic leukemia. Each CDR3 is given without its conserved first and last residue. Not all rows give a size; the values are once, few, many and, for expanded clones, a class.

V | size | CDR3
TRBV7-7 | once | ASSLDYSWGSEQY
TRBV6-5 | - | ASSYSFQGPYEQY
TRBV5-4 | - | ASSRSGGGADTQY
TRBV6-5 | - | ASSYSRTSGYNEQF
TRBV7-9 | - | ASSLASQGNTEAF
TRBV29-1 | - | SVGSGTVSYNEQF
TRBV6-5 | - | ASSSGMGQPQH
TRBV5-1 | - | ASSFGYGPDTQY
TRBV30 | - | AWRSDRYEQY
TRBV30 | - | AWSEEGNTEAF
TRBV7-9 | - | ASTIGYNEQF
TRBV30 | - | AWSTQGAHGNTIY
TRBV27 | - | ASSLLGQVFTRASPLRANYGYT
TRBV19 | - | ASSIGRAESPLGQY
TRBV7-7 | once | ASSLASGSHYEQY
TRBV18 | once | ASSPQTGTGRYEQY
TRBV15 | - | ATSPGGGRVQETQY
TRBV6-1 | - | ASRGGTGQETQY
TRBV7-2 | - | ASSPGLAGANEQF
TRBV6-1 | - | ASSGHGANQPQH
TRBV27 | - | ASIRPHRTGELF
TRBV7-3 | once | ASSLRAGTDRGNPSNQPQH
TRBV29-1 | - | SVVGSEGEKLF
TRBV25-1 | - | ASIRNTRDEKLF
TRBV28 | - | ASGPYERTDTQY
TRBV6-5 | - | ASRGTNQPQH
TRBV5-1 | - | ASSLTGQANEKLF
TRBV28 | - | ASSNNPGQGSYEQY
TRBV19 | few | ASRNTDLLQETQY
TRBV5-1 | - | ASSFGETYEQY
TRBV6-6 | - | ASSHGGFPYEQY
TRBV28 | - | ASLPDRGRYGELF
TRBV5-1 | - | ASSPGGVSYEQY
TRBV5-1 | - | ASSLVSGSYEQY
TRBV27 | many | ASSLYRQVARGNQPQH
TRBV30 | - | AWSGGRASETQY
TRBV18 | - | ASSADQGGIGYT
TRBV28 | - | ASSFGFWRSNTEAF
TRBV19 | - | ASSPNLAEAF
TRBV30 | - | AWSPSLWGGNYGYT
TRBV5-1 | - | ASKTGSGTDTQY
TRBV20-1 | - | SGSRLNEQY
TRBV11-1 | - | ASTLLSTSGNTGELF
TRBV7-9 | once | ASSFGSGGVQPQH
TRBV6-5 | - | ASTSGGTGELF
TRBV30 | - | AWSSEVETQY
TRBV2 | - | ASTSSYEQY
TRBV9 | - | ASSAQPGAEGTQY
TRBV5-4 | - | ASSPYRTGLTYEQY
TRBV6-5 | - | ASRNSDLYGYT
TRBV13 | once | ASSLGRLAGVDTETQY
TRBV12-5 | - | ASGLDGDSYGYT
TRBV7-6 | - | ASSSLGLARDNEQF
TRBV7-9 | - | ASSPPTATNTGELF
TRBV6-1 | - | ASSKTGEVDGYT
TRBV19 | - | ASKGQGSLFAYNEQF
TRBV2 | - | ASSENTPGRDIQY
TRBV5-1 | once | ASSLQTGGLQEQY
TRBV29-1 | - | SVDRAGTSTIETQY
TRBV4-3 | - | ASSQDGTSGSRNEQF